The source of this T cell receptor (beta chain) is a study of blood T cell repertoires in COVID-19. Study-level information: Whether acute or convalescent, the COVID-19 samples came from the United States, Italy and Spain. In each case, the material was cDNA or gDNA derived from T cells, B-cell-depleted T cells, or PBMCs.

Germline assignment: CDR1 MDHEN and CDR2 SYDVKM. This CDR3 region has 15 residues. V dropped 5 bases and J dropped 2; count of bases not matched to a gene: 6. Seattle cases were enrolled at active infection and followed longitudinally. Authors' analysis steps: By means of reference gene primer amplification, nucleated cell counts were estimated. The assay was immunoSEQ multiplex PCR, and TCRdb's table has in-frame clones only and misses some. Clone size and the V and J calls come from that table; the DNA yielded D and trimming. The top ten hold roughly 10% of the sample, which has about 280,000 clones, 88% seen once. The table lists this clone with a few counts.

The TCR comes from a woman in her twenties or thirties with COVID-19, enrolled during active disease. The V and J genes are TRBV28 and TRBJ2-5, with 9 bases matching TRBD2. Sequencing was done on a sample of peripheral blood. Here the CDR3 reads CASSPPTSGQETQYF. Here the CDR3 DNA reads TGTGCCAGCAGTCCCCCGACTAGCGGACAAGAGACCCAGTACTTC. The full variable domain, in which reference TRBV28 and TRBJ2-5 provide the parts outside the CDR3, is DVKVTQSSRYLVKRTGEKVFLECVQDMDHENMFWYRQDPGLGLRLIYFSYDVKMKEKGDIPEGYSVSREKKERFSLILESASTNQTSMYLCASSPPTSGQETQYFGPGTRLLVL.